Following are 16 T cell receptor beta chains from one sample sequenced in a study. TCRdb reprocessed the reads via MiXCR and lists one record per CDR3 protein. This table holds thousands of distinct CDR3 sequences, over 7.5% found once. The specimen was CD4+ T cells from peripheral blood. Receptors were obtained from a human donor with rheumatoid arthritis.

This clonotype is medium-sized in the sample. The chain uses TRBV3-1 and TRBJ2-3; D gene ambiguous. V lost 0 bases to trimming and J lost 0 bases, with 13 bases between them. Germline lookup yields CDR1 LGHDT and CDR2 YNNKEL (reference sequence). The CDR3 is 17 amino acids. As DNA, the CDR3 is TGTGCCAGCAGCCAAGATTCCCGGGTAATAAGCACAGATACGCAGTATTTT. As protein: CASSQDSRVISTDTQYF.

This clonotype occurred many times. J is TRBJ2-7 and V is TRBV5-1; 10 bases align to TRBD2. Losses at the gene ends were 2 bases for V and 8 bases for J; bases not matched to a gene: 7. This CDR3 is built from 14 residues. CDR1 is SGHRS and CDR2 is YFSETQ in the germline V gene. The CDR3 DNA reads TGCGCCAGCAGCTTTGAACCGGGACTAGCGCAGCAGTACTTC. Protein sequence: CASSFEPGLAQQYF.

The chain joins TRBV29-1 to TRBJ2-1, with D tentatively TRBD2 (6 bases). The germline V gene encodes CDR1 SQVTM and CDR2 ANQGSEA. The CDR3 is 14 residues long. Trimming pared 2 bases from V and 4 bases from J, leaving 12 bases between. The CDR3 is CSVEYGTGYNEQFF. CDR3 nucleotide sequence: TGCAGCGTTGAATATGGGACTGGGTACAATGAGCAGTTCTTC.

Within the sample, this clonotype is medium-sized. This chain connects TRBV2 to TRBJ2-1, with TRBD2 as a possible D gene (6 bases). Germline V CDR1 and CDR2: SNHLY, FYNNEI. V lost 4 bases and J lost 5, with 18 bases in between. This CDR3 has 16 residues. The DNA of the CDR3 is TGTGCCAGCAGTGGGGAAAAGGAGGGGTGGGACAATGAGCAGTTCTTC. This codes for CASSGEKEGWDNEQFF.

In this sample, this clonotype turned up once. The genes are TRBV10-3 and TRBJ2-5; TRBD1 matches at 7 bases. With V trimmed by 5 bases and J by 0 bases, 3 bases remained unmatched. From germline, CDR1 is ENHRY and CDR2 SYGVKD. The CDR3 has 14 amino acids. Here the CDR3 reads CAISLQGDQETQYF. The CDR3 DNA reads as TGTGCCATCAGTCTTCAGGGGGACCAAGAGACCCAGTACTTC.

This clonotype was observed a few times. V and J are TRBV5-1 and TRBJ2-6; D gene ambiguous. Trimming cost V 2 bases and J 11 bases, with 5 bases left between them. The CDR3 loop spans 11 amino acids. The germline V gene has CDR1 SGHRS and CDR2 YFSETQ. CDR3 protein: CASSFGDVLTF. For the CDR3, the DNA is TGCGCCAGCAGCTTCGGAGACGTCCTGACTTTC.

This clonotype is termed medium-sized (0.01 to 0.1%). An end of the junction does not agree with germline; a read error may underlie this. The genes are TRBV7-9 and TRBJ2-7; TRBD2 is a possible D gene (5 bases). Germline lookup yields CDR1 SEHNR and CDR2 FQNEAQ (reference sequence). This CDR3 spans 10 amino acids. CDR3 loop: CASSSETGSF. The CDR3, as DNA: TGTGCCAGCAGCTCTGAGACGGGGAGCTTC.

At least ten counts were recorded for this clonotype. The chain employs TRBV5-4 and TRBJ2-3; D is tentatively TRBD1 or TRBD2 (5 bases each). CDR1 and CDR2 (germline): SGHNT, YYREEE (reference sequence). V lost 2 bases and J 6 bases, leaving 16 bases between the germline ends. The CDR3 sequence is 15 residues long. In DNA form, the CDR3 reads TGTGCCAGCAGCTTACCGGGACCAAGCATGGATACGCAGTATTTT. Translated: CASSLPGPSMDTQYF.

This clonotype is deemed medium-sized (0.01 to 0.1%). The V call is TRBV30, the J call TRBJ2-7; D gene uncertain. V shed 4 bases and J shed 4 bases, with 14 bases lying between them. This CDR3 comprises 13 residues. The germline V gene encodes CDR1 GTSNPN and CDR2 SVGIG (reference sequence). CDR3 loop: CAWTRGASYEQYF. CDR3 DNA sequence: TGTGCCTGGACCCGAGGCGCTTCGTACGAGCAGTACTTC.

In its sample, this clonotype was seen many times. V usage is TRBV12-3 or TRBV12-4 and J usage is TRBJ1-1; TRBD1 agrees at 11 bases. This CDR3 comprises 14 residues. V was pared by 3 bases and J by 6 bases, with 3 bases of the junction left unmatched. The CDR3 protein is CASSLDRGRSEAFF. CDR3 DNA: TGTGCCAGCAGTTTGGACAGGGGGCGGTCTGAAGCTTTCTTT.

This clonotype appeared many times. The CDR3 region is CATCRDLSNEQFF. The CDR3 bases are TGTGCCACCTGCCGTGACCTATCCAATGAGCAGTTCTTC. V usage is TRBV6-5 and J usage is TRBJ2-1; the D is unclear. The CDR3 covers 13 residues. CDR1 and CDR2 from the germline V gene are MNHEY and SVGAGI. V was trimmed by 10 bases and J by 6 bases, leaving 16 bases between them.

In its sample, this clonotype ranks as medium-sized. This chain links TRBV5-1 with TRBJ2-5, with TRBD2 matching over 10 bases. Germline CDR1 is SGHRS and CDR2 is YFSETQ. The V gene end was trimmed by 6 bases and the J gene end by 2 bases; junction bases not matched to a gene: 10. CDR3 length equals 16 residues. In DNA, the CDR3 is TGCGCCAGCACCCTCGGGGCTAGCGGGGGACAAGAGACCCAGTACTTC. Its translation is CASTLGASGGQETQYF. Full variable domain (rest looked up from reference TRBV5-1 and TRBJ2-5): KAGVTQTPRYLIKTRGQQVTLSCSPISGHRSVSWYQQTPGQGLQFLFEYFSETQRNKGNFPGRFSGRQFSNSRSEMNVSTLELGDSALYLCASTLGASGGQETQYFGPGTRLLVL.

The table lists this clonotype with many counts. CDR3 region: CSAIDGTKLFF. CDR3 nucleotides: TGCAGTGCGATTGACGGGACCAAACTGTTTTTT. The chain joins TRBV20-1 to TRBJ1-4; D may be TRBD1 (5 bases). This CDR3 has 11 amino acids. Per germline, CDR1 DFQATT and CDR2 SNEGSKA (reference sequence). V gave up 6 bases and J gave up 11 bases, with 13 bases separating them.

In this sample, this clonotype turned up a few times. V gene TRBV20-1 combines with J gene TRBJ1-1, with a tentative D call TRBD1 (6 bases). Germline loops: CDR1 DFQATT, CDR2 SNEGSKA (reference sequence). V dropped 7 bases and J dropped 0 bases, with 21 bases sitting between them. The CDR3 has 16 amino acids. This CDR3 reads CSVLDTRGGMNTEAFF. In DNA, the CDR3 is TGCAGTGTCCTCGACACACGAGGGGGAATGAACACTGAAGCTTTCTTT.

By sample fraction, this clonotype is medium-sized. This chain joins TRBV6-2 or TRBV6-3 and TRBJ2-1; either TRBD1 or TRBD2 may supply D (7 bases each). Germline loops: CDR1 MNHEY, CDR2 SVGEGT. The CDR3 is 14 residues long. Trimming removed 5 bases at V and 9 bases at J, with 17 bases between. The CDR3 nucleotides read TGTGCCAGCAGTCGGGACTCAGGGGGGGGTGAGCAGTTCTTC. Translation gives CASSRDSGGGEQFF.

By its share, this clonotype is large (0.1 to 1%). V is TRBV29-1 and J is TRBJ1-2, with 8 bases that match TRBD1. The CDR3 has 11 amino acids. Per the germline V gene, CDR1 is SQVTM and CDR2 is ANQGSEA. Losses at the gene ends were 4 bases for V and 10 bases for J; bases not matched to a gene: 5. The CDR3 sequence: CSVAQGGDYTF. As DNA, the CDR3 is TGCAGCGTTGCACAGGGGGGGGACTACACCTTC.